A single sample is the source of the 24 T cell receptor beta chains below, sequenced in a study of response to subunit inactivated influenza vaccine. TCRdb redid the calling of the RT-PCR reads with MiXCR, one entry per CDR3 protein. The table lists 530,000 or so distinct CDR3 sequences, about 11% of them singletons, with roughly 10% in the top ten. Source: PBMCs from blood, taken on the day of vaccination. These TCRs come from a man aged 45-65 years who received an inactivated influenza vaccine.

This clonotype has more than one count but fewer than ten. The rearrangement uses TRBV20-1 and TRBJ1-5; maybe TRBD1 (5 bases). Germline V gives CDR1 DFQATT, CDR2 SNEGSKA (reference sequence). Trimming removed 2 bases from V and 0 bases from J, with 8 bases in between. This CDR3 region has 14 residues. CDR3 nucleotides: TGCAGTGCTAGACAGGGTCCTAGCAATCAGCCCCAGCATTTT. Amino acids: CSARQGPSNQPQHF.

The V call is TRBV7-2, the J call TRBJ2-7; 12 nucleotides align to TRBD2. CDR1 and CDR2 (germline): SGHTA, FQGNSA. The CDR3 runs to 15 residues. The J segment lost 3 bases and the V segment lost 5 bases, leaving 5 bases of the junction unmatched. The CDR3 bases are TGTGCCAGCAGCGTCGTGACTAGCGGGAGCTACGAGCAGTACTTC. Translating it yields CASSVVTSGSYEQYF.

The CDR3 DNA follows: TGCGCCAGCAGCTTGGGTGACTCTATACCCACAGATACGCAGTATTTT. It yields the protein CASSLGDSIPTDTQYF. The J gene is TRBJ2-3, the V gene TRBV5-1; D is unclear. Per the germline V gene, CDR1 is SGHRS and CDR2 is YFSETQ. Deletions cut 0 bases from V and 2 bases from J, with 13 bases between. The length of the CDR3 is 16 residues.

The CDR3 reads CSAARTANEKLFF. CDR3 DNA sequence: TGCAGTGCTGCGAGGACAGCGAATGAAAAACTGTTTTTT. The chain links TRBV20-1 to TRBJ1-4; possible D gene TRBD1, 6 bases. Germline CDR1 is DFQATT and CDR2 is SNEGSKA (reference sequence). Trimming removed 5 bases from V and 5 bases from J, with 12 bases in between. The CDR3 is 13 amino acids.

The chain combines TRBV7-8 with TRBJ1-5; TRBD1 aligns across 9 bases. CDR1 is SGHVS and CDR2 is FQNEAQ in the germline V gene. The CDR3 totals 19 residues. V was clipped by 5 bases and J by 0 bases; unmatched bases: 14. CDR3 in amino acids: CASSLGTGGPYYSNQPQHF. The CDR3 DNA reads TGTGCCAGCAGCCTAGGAACAGGGGGCCCTTATTATAGCAATCAGCCCCAGCATTTT. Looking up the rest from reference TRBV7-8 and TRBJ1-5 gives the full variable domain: GAGVSQSPRYKVAKRGQDVALRCDPISGHVSLFWYQQALGQGPEFLTYFQNEAQLDKSGLPSDRFFAERPEGSVSTLKIQRTQQEDSAVYLCASSLGTGGPYYSNQPQHFGDGTRLSIL.

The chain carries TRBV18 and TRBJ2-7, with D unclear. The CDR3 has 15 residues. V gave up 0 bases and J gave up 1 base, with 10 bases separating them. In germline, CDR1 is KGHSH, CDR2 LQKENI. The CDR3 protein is CASSPPGYQSYEQYF. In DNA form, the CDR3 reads TGTGCCAGCTCACCACCGGGATACCAATCCTACGAGCAGTACTTC.

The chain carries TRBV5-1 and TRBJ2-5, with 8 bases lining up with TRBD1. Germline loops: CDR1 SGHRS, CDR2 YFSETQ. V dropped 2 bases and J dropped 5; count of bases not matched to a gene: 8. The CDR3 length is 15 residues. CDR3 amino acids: CASSFRGRLGETQYF. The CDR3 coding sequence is TGCGCCAGCAGCTTCAGGGGGCGCCTGGGCGAGACCCAGTACTTC.

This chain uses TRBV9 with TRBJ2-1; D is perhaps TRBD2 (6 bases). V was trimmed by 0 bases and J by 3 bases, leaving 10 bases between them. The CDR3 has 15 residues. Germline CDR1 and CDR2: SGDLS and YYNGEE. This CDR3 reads CASSVEGLGYNEQFF. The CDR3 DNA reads TGTGCCAGCAGCGTAGAGGGACTTGGCTACAATGAGCAGTTCTTC.

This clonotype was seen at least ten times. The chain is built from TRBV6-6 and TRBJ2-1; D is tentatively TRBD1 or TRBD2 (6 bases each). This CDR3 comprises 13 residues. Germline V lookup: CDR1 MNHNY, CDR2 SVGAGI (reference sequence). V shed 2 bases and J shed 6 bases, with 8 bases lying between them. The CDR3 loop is CASSYGGRNEQFF. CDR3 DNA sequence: TGTGCCAGCAGTTACGGGGGGCGCAATGAGCAGTTCTTC.

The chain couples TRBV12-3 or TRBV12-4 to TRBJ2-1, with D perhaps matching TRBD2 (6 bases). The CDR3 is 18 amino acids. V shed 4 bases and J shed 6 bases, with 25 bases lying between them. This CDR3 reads CASSSMPSGTFNLNEQFF. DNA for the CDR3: TGTGCCAGCAGTTCGATGCCTTCCGGGACTTTTAATCTCAATGAGCAGTTCTTC.

CDR3 nucleotides: TGTGCCAGCAGCCAAGAGCCACCGGGAGGGGGGAACACTGAAGCTTTCTTT. Protein sequence: CASSQEPPGGGNTEAFF. The gene calls are TRBV4-2 and TRBJ1-1, with D possibly TRBD1 on 6 matching bases. V was cut by 0 bases and J by 1 base, with 15 bases left in between. The CDR3 contains 17 residues. From germline, CDR1 is LGHNA and CDR2 YNFKEQ.

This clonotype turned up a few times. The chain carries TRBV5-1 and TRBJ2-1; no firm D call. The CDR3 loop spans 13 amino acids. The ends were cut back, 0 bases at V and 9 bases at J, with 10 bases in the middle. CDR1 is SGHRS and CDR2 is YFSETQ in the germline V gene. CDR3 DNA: TGCGCCAGCAGCTTGGATTGGGCCGGTGAGCAGTTCTTC. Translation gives CASSLDWAGEQFF.

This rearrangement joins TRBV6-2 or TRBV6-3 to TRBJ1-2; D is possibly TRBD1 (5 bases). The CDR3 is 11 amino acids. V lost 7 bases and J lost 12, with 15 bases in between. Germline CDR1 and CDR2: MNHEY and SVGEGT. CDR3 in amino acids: CASTYRGVDTF. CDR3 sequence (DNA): TGTGCCAGCACCTATCGAGGGGTTGACACCTTC.

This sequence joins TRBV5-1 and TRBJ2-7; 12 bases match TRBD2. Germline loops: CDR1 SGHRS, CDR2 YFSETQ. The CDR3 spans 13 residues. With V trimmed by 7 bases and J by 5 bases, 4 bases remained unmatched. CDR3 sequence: CASGRTSGDEQYF. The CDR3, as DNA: TGCGCCAGCGGACGGACTAGCGGGGACGAGCAGTACTTC.

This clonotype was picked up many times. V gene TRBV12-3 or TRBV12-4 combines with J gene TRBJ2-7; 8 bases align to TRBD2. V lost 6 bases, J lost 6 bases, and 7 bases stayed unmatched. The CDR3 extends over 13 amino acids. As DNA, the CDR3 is TGTGCCAGCAGCCTCGGGGGGGGAGGCGAGCAGTACTTC. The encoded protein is CASSLGGGGEQYF.

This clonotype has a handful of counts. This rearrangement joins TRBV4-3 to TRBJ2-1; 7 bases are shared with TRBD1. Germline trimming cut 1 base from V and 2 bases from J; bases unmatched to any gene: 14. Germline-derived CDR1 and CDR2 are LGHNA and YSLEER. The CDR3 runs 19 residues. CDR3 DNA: TGCGCCAGCAGCCAAGCCCACAGGGGTCCCTACCCCCCCTACAATGAGCAGTTCTTC. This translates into CASSQAHRGPYPPYNEQFF.

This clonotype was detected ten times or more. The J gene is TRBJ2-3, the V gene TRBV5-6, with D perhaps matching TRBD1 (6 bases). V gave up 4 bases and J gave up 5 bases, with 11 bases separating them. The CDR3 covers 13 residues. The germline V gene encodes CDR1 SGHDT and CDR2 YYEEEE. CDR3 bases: TGTGCCAGCAGCCCAGGGGATAGAGATACGCAGTATTTT. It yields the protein CASSPGDRDTQYF. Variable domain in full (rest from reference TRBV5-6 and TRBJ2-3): DAGVTQSPTHLIKTRGQQVTLRCSPKSGHDTVSWYQQALGQGPQFIFQYYEEEERQRGNFPDRFSGHQFPNYSSELNVNALLLGDSALYLCASSPGDRDTQYFGPGTRLTVL.

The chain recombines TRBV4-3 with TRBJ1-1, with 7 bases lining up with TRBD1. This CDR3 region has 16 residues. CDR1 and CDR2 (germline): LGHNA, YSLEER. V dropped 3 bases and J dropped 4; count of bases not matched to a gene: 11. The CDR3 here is CASSQAKTGLSTEAFF. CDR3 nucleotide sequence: TGCGCCAGCAGCCAGGCTAAGACAGGGCTTAGCACTGAAGCTTTCTTT.

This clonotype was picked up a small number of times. The CDR3 DNA sequence: TGTGCCAGCAGTTACTCGAGAGGGGGGAGAAAGTTCTTC. Its protein is CASSYSRGGRKFF. The gene calls are TRBV6-5 and TRBJ2-1; D may correspond to TRBD1 or TRBD2 (6 bases each). The germline V gene encodes CDR1 MNHEY and CDR2 SVGAGI. The CDR3 totals 13 residues. V lost 0 bases to trimming and J lost 14 bases, with 14 bases between them.

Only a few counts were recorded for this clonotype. In nucleotides, the CDR3 is TGCAGCGTTGCCCCCCTATCTATCTATGGCTACACCTTC. This gives the protein CSVAPLSIYGYTF. The gene calls are TRBV29-1 and TRBJ1-2; D is undetermined. V was clipped by 4 bases and J by 4 bases, with 13 bases between them. This CDR3 is built from 13 residues. The V gene's germline CDR1 is SQVTM and CDR2 ANQGSEA.

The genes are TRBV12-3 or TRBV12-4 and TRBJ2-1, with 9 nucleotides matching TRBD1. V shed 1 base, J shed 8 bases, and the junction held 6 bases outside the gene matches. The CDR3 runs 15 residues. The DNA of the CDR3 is TGTGCCAGCAGTTTAGGGACAGGGGTCTCAGATGAGCAGTTCTTC. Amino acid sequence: CASSLGTGVSDEQFF.

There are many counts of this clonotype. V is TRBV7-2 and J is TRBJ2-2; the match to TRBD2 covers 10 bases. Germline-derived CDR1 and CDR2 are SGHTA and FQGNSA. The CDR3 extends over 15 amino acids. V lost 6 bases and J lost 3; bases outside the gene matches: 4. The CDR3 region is CASRSTSGDTGELFF. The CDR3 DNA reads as TGTGCCAGCAGATCCACTAGCGGGGACACCGGGGAGCTGTTTTTT.

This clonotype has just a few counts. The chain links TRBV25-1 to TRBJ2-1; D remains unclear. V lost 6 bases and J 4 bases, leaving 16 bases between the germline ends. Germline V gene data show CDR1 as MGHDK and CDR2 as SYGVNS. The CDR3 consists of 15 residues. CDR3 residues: CASSGLTEPYNEQFF. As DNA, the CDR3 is TGTGCCAGCAGCGGTCTGACGGAACCTTACAATGAGCAGTTCTTC. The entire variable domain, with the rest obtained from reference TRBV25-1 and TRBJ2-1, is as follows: EADIYQTPRYLVIGTGKKITLECSQTMGHDKMYWYQQDPGMELHLIHYSYGVNSTEKGDLSSESTVSRIRTEHFPLTLESARPSHTSQYLCASSGLTEPYNEQFFGPGTRLTVL.

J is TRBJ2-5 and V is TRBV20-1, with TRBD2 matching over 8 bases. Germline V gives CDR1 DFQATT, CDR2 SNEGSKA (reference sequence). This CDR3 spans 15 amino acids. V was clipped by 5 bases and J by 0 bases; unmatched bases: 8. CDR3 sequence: CSAAGLAGNQETQYF. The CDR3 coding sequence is TGCAGTGCTGCTGGGTTAGCGGGGAACCAAGAGACCCAGTACTTC.